The TCR beta chain described here comes from a study of T cell responses to AZD1222 COVID-19 vaccine. Study-level points and caveats: White British donors predominated, females outnumbered males, and clonal diversity was possibly underestimated. At baseline, just a handful of AZD1222 recipients tested seropositive. With dominance at 160-218 and 743-854, vaccine-associated CD4 TCRs spanned spike.

Looked up from germline, CDR1 is LNHDA and CDR2 is SQIVND (reference sequence). This CDR3 region has 15 residues. With 5 bases removed from V and 7 bases from J, the gap between germline ends came to 20 bases. The assay was immunoSEQ multiplex PCR, and TCRdb's table has in-frame clones only and misses some. The sample holds 90,000 to 150,000 clones, 92% seen once. Second doses that came at about 4 or about 12 weeks were put together. Many counts were recorded for this clone. Its antigen is not identified. The input for sequencing was peripheral blood, taken 28 days after the second AZD1222 dose. This receptor was identified in an adult who received the AZD1222 COVID-19 vaccine. This chain connects TRBV19 to TRBJ1-2; no clear D. The chain's CDR3 is CASSVERTGRSGYTF. Written as DNA, the CDR3 is TGTGCCAGTAGTGTCGAACGGACGGGGAGAAGTGGCTACACCTTC.